This entry lists 27 T cell receptor beta chains sequenced from one sample in a study of T cell repertoires in cytomegalovirus infection. TCRdb redid the calling of the reads with MiXCR, one entry per CDR3 protein. Here the sample spans 200,000 or so distinct CDR3 sequences, roughly a fifth being singletons. Sequencing was carried out using PBMCs. The receptors originated from a human donor in good health (CMV status not recorded). Some clones in this sample may be carry-over from other donors' samples.

The chain links TRBV11-2 to TRBJ2-5; possible D gene TRBD2, 6 bases. Germline V lookup: CDR1 SGHAT, CDR2 FQNNGV. The CDR3 sequence is 13 residues long. V shed 2 bases and J shed 7 bases, with 11 bases lying between them. In nucleotides, the CDR3 is TGTGCCAGCAGCTTAAGGGACTCTGGGACCCAGTACTTC. It encodes CASSLRDSGTQYF.

Only a few counts were recorded for this clonotype. V and J are TRBV4-1 and TRBJ2-2; no definite D call. Trimming shortened V by 2 bases and J by 2 bases, and 3 bases separated the two germline ends. The length of the CDR3 is 13 residues. The V gene's germline CDR1 is MGHRA and CDR2 YSYEKL. CDR3 DNA: TGCGCCAGCAGCCAACTCAACACCGGGGAGCTGTTTTTT. Translated: CASSQLNTGELFF.

This clonotype was counted many times. The rearrangement links TRBV7-9 to TRBJ2-1; 12 nucleotides agree with TRBD2. CDR1 and CDR2 from the germline V gene are SEHNR and FQNEAQ (reference sequence). This CDR3 has 16 amino acids. The ends lost 5 bases at V and 7 bases at J; junction bases unmatched: 9. The CDR3 spells CASSLRLAGDRNEQFF. The CDR3 DNA sequence: TGTGCCAGCAGCCTTCGACTAGCGGGAGATAGGAATGAGCAGTTCTTC. Complete variable domain (other parts from reference TRBV7-9 and TRBJ2-1): DTGVSQNPRHKITKRGQNVTFRCDPISEHNRLYWYRQTLGQGPEFLTYFQNEAQLEKSRLLSDRFSAERPKGSFSTLEIQRTEQGDSAMYLCASSLRLAGDRNEQFFGPGTRLTVL.

There are a few counts of this clonotype. V usage is TRBV7-2 and J usage is TRBJ2-3; D gene ambiguous. CDR3 length: 12 residues. V lost 2 bases and J 5 bases, leaving 5 bases between the germline ends. Germline CDR1 reads SGHTA; CDR2 reads FQGNSA. The CDR3 loop reads CASSLMGDTQYF. CDR3 coding DNA: TGTGCCAGCAGCTTAATGGGAGATACGCAGTATTTT.

V gene TRBV6-2 or TRBV6-3 combines with J gene TRBJ1-6; D ambiguous. Trimming left V 6 bases short and J 9 bases short, with 9 bases between. The CDR3 has 12 residues. Germline V lookup: CDR1 MNHEY, CDR2 SVGEGT. The CDR3 sequence: CASRQTGSPLHF. The CDR3 region has the DNA TGTGCCAGCAGACAGACTGGTTCACCCCTCCACTTT.

J is TRBJ2-7 and V is TRBV7-6, with 8 bases that match TRBD1. The length of the CDR3 is 14 residues. The germline V gene has CDR1 SGHVS and CDR2 FNYEAQ. Losses at the gene ends were 1 base for V and 5 bases for J; bases not matched to a gene: 4. The CDR3 region is CASSLGDRGNEQYF. The DNA for the CDR3 is TGTGCCAGCAGCTTAGGAGACAGGGGAAACGAGCAGTACTTC.

The rearrangement uses TRBV6-5 and TRBJ1-2, with 8 positions matching TRBD1. Germline trimming cut 2 bases from V and 9 bases from J; bases unmatched to any gene: 8. The CDR3 loop spans 14 amino acids. CDR1 is MNHEY and CDR2 is SVGAGI in the germline V gene. The DNA for the CDR3 is TGTGCCAGCAGTTACGGTGGGGGACAGGTGCGCTACACCTTC. It yields the protein CASSYGGGQVRYTF.

In this sample, this clonotype turned up a few times. This chain links TRBV29-1 with TRBJ1-1; the match to TRBD1 covers 9 bases. Trimming at V came to 7 bases and at J to 1 base, leaving 4 bases not matched to a gene. This CDR3 spans 13 amino acids. CDR1 SQVTM and CDR2 ANQGSEA come from the germline V gene. The chain's CDR3 is CSGGQGQNTEAFF. CDR3 nucleotides: TGCAGCGGCGGACAGGGGCAGAACACTGAAGCTTTCTTT.

This clonotype was detected ten times or more. The rearrangement joins TRBV5-4 to TRBJ2-3; perhaps TRBD1 as D (6 bases). Germline V gene lookup returns CDR1 SGHNT and CDR2 YYREEE (reference sequence). Trimming left V 4 bases short and J 2 bases short, with 11 bases between. The CDR3 totals 14 residues. The CDR3 sequence: CASSAGQFTDTQYF. CDR3 DNA: TGTGCCAGCAGCGCTGGACAGTTCACAGATACGCAGTATTTT.

This clonotype has more than one count but fewer than ten. The chain carries TRBV12-3 or TRBV12-4 and TRBJ2-5; 12 positions agree with TRBD2. V dropped 7 bases and J dropped 1; count of bases not matched to a gene: 4. The CDR3 runs 15 residues. CDR3 protein: CASTPGLAGQETQYF. CDR3 nucleotide sequence: TGTGCCAGCACCCCGGGACTAGCGGGCCAAGAGACCCAGTACTTC.

This clonotype occurred a few times. The chain has TRBV20-1 and TRBJ2-5; 10 nucleotides agree with TRBD2. This CDR3 region has 15 residues. V shed 4 bases, J shed 2 bases, and the junction held 7 bases outside the gene matches. Germline V gene sequence: CDR1 DFQATT, CDR2 SNEGSKA (reference sequence). CDR3 loop: CSAIPQRGGQETQYF. Written as DNA, the CDR3 is TGCAGTGCTATACCACAGCGGGGGGGACAAGAGACCCAGTACTTC.

This clonotype was seen more than once but under ten times. The chain has TRBV29-1 and TRBJ1-2; possibly TRBD1 for D (5 bases). V was cut by 7 bases and J by 4 bases, with 16 bases left in between. The CDR3 length is 13 residues. Germline CDR1 reads SQVTM; CDR2 reads ANQGSEA. The chain's CDR3 is CSALNGHLYGYTF. The CDR3 DNA sequence: TGCAGCGCCCTAAATGGACACCTCTATGGCTACACCTTC.

This chain joins TRBV12-3 or TRBV12-4 and TRBJ2-7; D may be TRBD1 (5 bases). The V end lost 2 bases, the J end lost 9 bases, and 20 bases lay between the germline ends. This CDR3 comprises 15 residues. DNA for the CDR3: TGTGCCAGCAGTTTAATTAGACAGCCCTCTTCGGTGCAGTACTTC. This gives the protein CASSLIRQPSSVQYF.

This clonotype showed up just a few times. The genes are TRBV7-9 and TRBJ2-5; D not certain. Between the trimmed V and J ends, which lost 0 bases and 5 bases, there was a span of 4 bases. Germline CDR1 SEHNR, CDR2 FQNEAQ (reference sequence). The CDR3 runs 12 residues. The CDR3 DNA reads as TGTGCCAGCAGCTTAGCGCCGGAGACCCAGTACTTC. It is translated as CASSLAPETQYF.

This clonotype was seen at least ten times. This CDR3 is CASSKGLAFDEQYF. In nucleotides, the CDR3 is TGTGCCAGCAGTAAGGGGCTAGCGTTCGACGAGCAGTACTTC. This chain uses TRBV7-9 with TRBJ2-7; D might be TRBD2 (6 bases). The germline CDR1 and CDR2 sequences are SEHNR and FQNEAQ (reference sequence). This CDR3 spans 14 amino acids. Trimming took off 6 bases at V and 5 bases at J, with 17 bases between the two ends. The variable domain in full, with the rest retrieved from reference TRBV7-9 and TRBJ2-7, is DTGVSQNPRHKITKRGQNVTFRCDPISEHNRLYWYRQTLGQGPEFLTYFQNEAQLEKSRLLSDRFSAERPKGSFSTLEIQRTEQGDSAMYLCASSKGLAFDEQYFGPGTRLTVT.

This clonotype was detected ten times or more. The chain recombines TRBV7-4 with TRBJ2-1; D possibly corresponds to TRBD2 (5 bases). This CDR3 spans 16 amino acids. The germline V gene has CDR1 SGHVT and CDR2 SQSDAQ. V lost 6 bases and J lost 12, with 27 bases in between. CDR3 sequence reads: CASSSEAWVRIRGQFF. The CDR3 DNA sequence: TGTGCCAGCAGTTCAGAGGCCTGGGTTCGCATACGGGGGCAGTTCTTC.

There are a few counts of this clonotype. The chain links TRBV6-1 to TRBJ1-1; D gene ambiguous. The ends were cut back, 1 base at V and 4 bases at J, with 7 bases in the middle. The CDR3 has 13 residues. Per germline, CDR1 MNHNS and CDR2 SASEGT. CDR3 protein: CASSEVSITEAFF. CDR3 bases: TGTGCCAGCAGTGAAGTTAGTATCACTGAAGCTTTCTTT.

CDR3 bases: TGCAGTGCTAGTTACCAAAACAATGAGCAGTTCTTC. Its translation is CSASYQNNEQFF. V and J are TRBV20-1 and TRBJ2-1; the D is unclear. Germline values: CDR1 DFQATT, CDR2 SNEGSKA (reference sequence). The CDR3 runs 12 residues. Trimming took 3 bases from V and 5 from J, leaving 8 bases between them.

This clonotype was detected ten times or more. This rearrangement joins TRBV7-3 to TRBJ2-3, with a weak D call TRBD2 (6 bases). The CDR3 totals 13 residues. Germline loops: CDR1 SGHTA, CDR2 FQGTGA. The ends were cut back, 5 bases at V and 5 bases at J, with 11 bases in the middle. The CDR3 sequence is CASSAPGGDTQYF. In DNA form, the CDR3 reads TGTGCCAGCAGCGCCCCCGGGGGAGATACGCAGTATTTT.

This clonotype was seen ten or more times. The chain couples TRBV6-6 to TRBJ1-1; D not certain. Germline values: CDR1 MNHNY, CDR2 SVGAGI (reference sequence). V was pared by 6 bases and J by 1 base, with 18 bases between. The CDR3 totals 16 residues. This CDR3 reads CASRGSEGARNTEAFF. The CDR3 DNA is TGTGCCAGCAGAGGTAGCGAGGGTGCGCGGAACACTGAAGCTTTCTTT.

The chain uses TRBV19 and TRBJ1-2; D is uncertain. Germline V gene data show CDR1 as LNHDA and CDR2 as SQIVND (reference sequence). Deletions cut 6 bases from V and 6 bases from J, with 11 bases between. The CDR3 extends over 12 amino acids. CDR3 nucleotides: TGTGCCAGTAGGACTTACGGGGATGGCTACACCTTC. This codes for CASRTYGDGYTF.

Note on this clonotype: Relative to the germline gene, one junction end is altered; a read error may explain this. The chain uses TRBV7-2 and TRBJ2-5, with D hard to call. This CDR3 has 15 amino acids. Per the germline V gene, CDR1 is SGHTA and CDR2 is FQGNSA. The CDR3 nucleotides read TGTGCCAGCAGCTTAGATACCTACCCCCAAGAGAGCCAGTACTTC. Residues: CASSLDTYPQESQYF.

V gene TRBV7-3 combines with J gene TRBJ1-1; unclear D gene. This CDR3 contains 16 residues. V lost 7 bases and J 1 base, leaving 19 bases between the germline ends. Germline V lookup: CDR1 SGHTA, CDR2 FQGTGA. The CDR3 loop is CASKILATTPNTEAFF. CDR3 DNA: TGTGCCAGCAAGATTTTGGCAACGACCCCGAACACTGAAGCTTTCTTT. The whole variable domain, remainder taken from reference TRBV7-3 and TRBJ1-1, is GAGVSQTPSNKVTEKGKYVELRCDPISGHTALYWYRQSLGQGPEFLIYFQGTGAADDSGLPNDRFFAVRPEGSVSTLKIQRTERGDSAVYLCASKILATTPNTEAFFGQGTRLTVV.

This chain connects TRBV7-6 to TRBJ2-3, with D uncertain. CDR3 size: 13 residues. The V end lost 4 bases, the J end lost 2 bases, and 7 bases lay between the germline ends. In germline, CDR1 is SGHVS, CDR2 FNYEAQ. The CDR3 is CASSSLPTDTQYF. Here the CDR3 DNA reads TGTGCCAGCAGCTCCCTACCCACAGATACGCAGTATTTT.

This clonotype was seen a handful of times. The chain carries TRBV6-6 and TRBJ2-7, with 8 positions matching TRBD2. The CDR3 length is 16 residues. V was pared by 4 bases and J by 11 bases, with 19 bases of the junction left unmatched. Germline CDR1 MNHNY, CDR2 SVGAGI (reference sequence). The CDR3 is CASSSQTTGTRQVEYF. The CDR3 nucleotides read TGTGCCAGCAGTTCCCAGACAACCGGGACTAGACAAGTTGAGTACTTC.

This clonotype was seen a few times. The chain couples TRBV20-1 to TRBJ1-2; D gene uncertain. Germline V gene data show CDR1 as DFQATT and CDR2 as SNEGSKA (reference sequence). CDR3 size: 13 residues. V dropped 0 bases and J dropped 2 bases, with 7 bases sitting between them. The CDR3 DNA follows: TGCAGTGCTAGAGATACATTGAACTATGGCTACACCTTC. Protein sequence: CSARDTLNYGYTF.

The gene calls are TRBV5-1 and TRBJ2-1; TRBD1 matches 7 bases. Germline CDR1 SGHRS, CDR2 YFSETQ. V dropped 5 bases and J dropped 6; count of bases not matched to a gene: 11. The CDR3 is made up of 15 amino acids. The CDR3 DNA sequence: TGCGCCAGCAGACTGGACAGGTCTGGTTTCAATGAGCAGTTCTTC. It specifies CASRLDRSGFNEQFF.